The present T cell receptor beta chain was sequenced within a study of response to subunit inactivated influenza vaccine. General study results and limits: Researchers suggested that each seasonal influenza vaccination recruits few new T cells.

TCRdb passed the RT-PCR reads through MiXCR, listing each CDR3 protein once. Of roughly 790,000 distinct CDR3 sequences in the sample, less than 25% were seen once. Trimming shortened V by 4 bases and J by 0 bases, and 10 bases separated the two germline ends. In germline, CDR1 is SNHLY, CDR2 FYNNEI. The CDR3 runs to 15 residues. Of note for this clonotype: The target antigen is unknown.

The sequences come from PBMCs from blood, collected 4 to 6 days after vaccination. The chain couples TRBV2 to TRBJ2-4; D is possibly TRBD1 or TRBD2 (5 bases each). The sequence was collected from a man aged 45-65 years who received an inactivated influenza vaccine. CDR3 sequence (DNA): TGTGCCAGCAGTGTGGGACGGCGAGCCAAAAACATTCAGTACTTC. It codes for CASSVGRRAKNIQYF.